This is a list of T cell receptor beta chains from one sample in a study of OX40 agonist ivuxolimab in advanced cancers. Sequenced by immunoSEQ multiplex PCR; TCRdb stores in-frame clones only, minus some. The sample yields fewer than 75,000 clones, 87% seen once. The input for sequencing was CD4+ or CD8+ T cells sorted from blood, taken in a trial of the OX40 agonist ivuxolimab. The receptors were sampled from an adult with an advanced solid tumor such as melanoma, head and neck, liver or kidney cancer. CDR3s include the opening cysteine and the closing phenylalanine or tryptophan. Fields, in order: V gene, D gene, clone size, J gene, CDR3 length, CDR3 protein, CDR3 DNA. The D gene is left open where the match is weak. Only some rows state a clone size, as once, few, many or a class for expanded clones.

TRBV4-3	TRBD1	.	TRBJ1-6	17	CASSHTTGGSYNSPLHF	TGCGCCAGCAGCCATACGACAGGGGGGTCCTATAATTCACCCCTCCACTTT
TRBV30	TRBD2	.	TRBJ2-3	14	CAWRLAGGTDTQYF	TGTGCCTGGAGACTAGCGGGAGGCACAGATACGCAGTATTTT
TRBV7-2	.	.	TRBJ2-1	15	CASRSALTVTSEQFF	TGTGCCAGCAGATCCGCCCTTACCGTAACTAGTGAGCAGTTCTTC
TRBV28	.	once	TRBJ1-1	16	CASSSASLQGNTEAFF	TGTGCCAGCAGTTCCGCTAGTTTACAGGGGAACACTGAAGCTTTCTTT
TRBV5-1	.	.	TRBJ1-1	14	CASRRESGNTEAFF	TGCGCCAGCAGAAGAGAATCTGGAAACACTGAAGCTTTCTTT
TRBV28	TRBD1	.	TRBJ1-1	14	CASSLQGARAEAFF	TGTGCCAGCAGTTTACAGGGGGCGAGGGCTGAAGCTTTCTTT
TRBV30	.	few	TRBJ1-1	11	CAWDRNTEAFF	TGTGCCTGGGACAGGAACACTGAAGCTTTCTTT
TRBV29-1	.	.	TRBJ1-4	14	CSVEGITGGEKLFF	TGCAGCGTTGAAGGTATCACAGGTGGTGAAAAACTGTTTTTT
TRBV28	TRBD1	.	TRBJ1-2	15	CASTPTGQGSYGYTF	TGTGCCAGCACCCCGACTGGACAGGGATCCTATGGCTACACCTTC
TRBV7-8	.	.	TRBJ1-5	15	CASSLAEGGAQPQHF	TGTGCCAGCAGCTTAGCGGAGGGGGGTGCTCAGCCCCAGCATTTT
TRBV19	.	once	TRBJ2-7	13	CASSTQGHHEQYF	TGTGCCAGTTCTACCCAGGGGCATCACGAGCAGTACTTC
TRBV29-1	.	.	TRBJ2-5	12	CSVGTAQETQYF	TGCAGCGTTGGGACAGCCCAAGAGACCCAGTACTTC
TRBV10-3	TRBD1	.	TRBJ1-3	15	CAISNWDSSGNTIYF	TGTGCCATCAGCAACTGGGACAGCTCTGGAAACACCATATATTTT
TRBV29-1	.	.	TRBJ1-2	13	CSVAEGANYGYTF	TGCAGCGTAGCCGAGGGAGCTAACTATGGCTACACCTTC
TRBV7-2	.	.	TRBJ2-1	12	CASSLSGLMQFF	TGTGCCAGCAGCCTATCGGGACTTATGCAGTTCTTC
TRBV18	TRBD2	.	TRBJ2-7	14	CASSPTSGAYEQYF	TGTGCCAGCTCACCGACTAGCGGAGCATACGAGCAGTACTTC
TRBV4-2	TRBD1	few	TRBJ1-1	14	CASSQGQGRTEAFF	TGTGCCAGCAGCCAAGGACAGGGAAGAACTGAAGCTTTCTTT
TRBV27	TRBD2	.	TRBJ2-1	16	CASSTGLAGTYNEQFF	TGTGCCAGCAGTACCGGACTAGCGGGAACCTACAATGAGCAGTTCTTC
TRBV7-2	.	few	TRBJ2-1	16	CASSLSWATEVNEQFF	TGTGCCAGCAGCTTATCGTGGGCCACGGAGGTCAATGAGCAGTTCTTC
TRBV29-1	.	once	TRBJ1-2	12	CSVTTSNYGYTF	TGCAGCGTGACGACCTCTAACTATGGCTACACCTTC
TRBV28	TRBD2	.	TRBJ2-7	14	CASSSAGTSGEQYF	TGTGCCAGCAGTTCGGCGGGAACTAGCGGCGAGCAGTACTTC
TRBV6-5	.	few	TRBJ2-7	15	CASSQGGGTVSEQYF	TGTGCCAGCAGCCAGGGTGGGGGGACCGTCTCCGAGCAGTACTTC
TRBV6-1	TRBD1	.	TRBJ2-5	14	CASSATGVQETQYF	TGTGCCAGCAGTGCAACAGGGGTACAAGAGACCCAGTACTTC
TRBV2	TRBD2	.	TRBJ2-1	15	CASSETSGAYNEQFF	TGTGCCAGCAGTGAAACCAGCGGGGCCTACAATGAGCAGTTCTTC
TRBV28	TRBD1	.	TRBJ2-7	14	CATHMDRGPHEQYF	TGTGCCACCCACATGGACAGGGGGCCCCACGAGCAGTACTTC
TRBV18	.	few	TRBJ1-2	14	CASSPGREPYGYTF	TGTGCCAGCTCACCGGGCAGGGAACCTTATGGCTACACCTTC
TRBV7-3	TRBD1	few	TRBJ2-7	17	CASSLTFDNRGPYEQYF	TGTGCCAGCAGCTTAACGTTTGATAACAGGGGGCCCTACGAGCAGTACTTC
TRBV7-6	.	.	TRBJ2-3	14	CASSFGAYTDTQYF	TGTGCCAGCAGCTTCGGAGCATACACAGATACGCAGTATTTT
TRBV19	.	.	TRBJ2-5	13	CASSGSKGETQYF	TGTGCCAGTAGCGGGAGTAAGGGTGAGACCCAGTACTTC
TRBV5-1	.	.	TRBJ2-3	14	CASSLGAFTDTQYF	TGCGCCAGCAGCTTGGGAGCATTTACAGATACGCAGTATTTT
TRBV5-5	.	.	TRBJ2-5	15	CASSPGRILQETQYF	TGTGCCAGCAGCCCCGGACGTATCCTACAAGAGACCCAGTACTTC
TRBV7-9	.	.	TRBJ2-1	15	CASSPQGGEENEQFF	TGTGCCAGCAGCCCTCAAGGGGGAGAAGAAAATGAGCAGTTCTTC
TRBV30	.	.	TRBJ2-5	12	CAWSGGMETQYF	TGTGCCTGGAGTGGGGGGATGGAGACCCAGTACTTC
TRBV7-9	.	.	TRBJ1-2	13	CASPVKGGGGYTF	TGTGCCAGCCCAGTGAAGGGTGGAGGTGGCTACACCTTC
TRBV9	TRBD2	.	TRBJ2-3	16	CASSVGLAGAGDTQYF	TGTGCCAGCAGCGTTGGGCTAGCGGGAGCGGGTGATACGCAGTATTTT
TRBV5-1	TRBD2	once	TRBJ2-5	14	CASSWTSEQETQYF	TGCGCCAGCAGCTGGACTAGCGAGCAAGAGACCCAGTACTTC
TRBV9	.	medium-sized	TRBJ1-1	13	CASSVLWNTEAFF	TGTGCCAGCAGCGTACTGTGGAACACTGAAGCTTTCTTT
TRBV5-4	.	.	TRBJ2-5	15	CASSLPGVSQETQYF	TGTGCCAGCAGCTTGCCGGGAGTGTCCCAAGAGACCCAGTACTTC
TRBV10-3	TRBD1	.	TRBJ1-1	14	CAISSQGQGTEAFF	TGTGCCATCAGTTCACAGGGACAGGGAACTGAAGCTTTCTTT
TRBV30	.	.	TRBJ1-1	14	CAWSPKQGETEAFF	TGTGCCTGGAGTCCAAAACAGGGAGAAACTGAAGCTTTCTTT
TRBV7-2	.	.	TRBJ2-7	15	CASSLAVGPEHEQYF	TGTGCCAGCAGCTTAGCTGTCGGGCCAGAACACGAGCAGTACTTC
TRBV7-9	.	once	TRBJ2-1	13	CASSREEGFEQFF	TGTGCCAGCAGCCGTGAGGAGGGTTTTGAGCAGTTCTTC
TRBV30	TRBD1	.	TRBJ1-1	13	CAWRWTGHTEAFF	TGTGCCTGGAGATGGACAGGCCACACTGAAGCTTTCTTT